This T cell receptor (beta chain) was identified in a study of blood T cell repertoires in COVID-19. As for the study in general: Sources were T cells, B-cell-depleted T cells, or PBMCs; the material itself was cDNA or gDNA.

TCRdb keeps only in-frame clones here, not all; method: immunoSEQ multiplex PCR. This sample has around 260,000 clones, with 80% to 90% found just once. Germline V gives CDR1 MNHEY, CDR2 SVGAGI. Trimming removed 6 bases at V and 2 bases at J, with 16 bases between. The CDR3 has 15 amino acids. What was sequenced was peripheral blood. The receptor comes from a man aged 55 to 70 with acute or convalescent COVID-19. V gene TRBV6-5 combines with J gene TRBJ1-2; tentatively, D is TRBD1 (6 bases). Here the CDR3 reads CASRNTGRPNYGYTF. As DNA, the CDR3 is TGTGCCAGCAGAAACACAGGGAGACCAAACTATGGCTACACCTTC.